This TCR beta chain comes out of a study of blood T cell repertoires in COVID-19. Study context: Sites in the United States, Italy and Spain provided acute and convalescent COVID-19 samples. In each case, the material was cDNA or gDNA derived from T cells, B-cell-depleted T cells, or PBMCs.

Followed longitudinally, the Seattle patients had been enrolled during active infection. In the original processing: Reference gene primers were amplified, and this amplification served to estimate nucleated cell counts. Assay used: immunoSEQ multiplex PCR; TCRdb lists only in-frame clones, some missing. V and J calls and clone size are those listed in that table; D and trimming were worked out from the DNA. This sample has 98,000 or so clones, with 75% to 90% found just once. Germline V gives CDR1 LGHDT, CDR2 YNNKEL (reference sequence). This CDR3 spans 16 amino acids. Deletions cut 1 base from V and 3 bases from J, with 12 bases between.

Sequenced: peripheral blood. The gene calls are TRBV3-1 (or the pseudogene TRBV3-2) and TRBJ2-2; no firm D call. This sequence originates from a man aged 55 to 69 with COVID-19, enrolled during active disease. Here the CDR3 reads CASSQGLESYTGELFF. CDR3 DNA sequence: TGTGCCAGCAGCCAAGGCCTAGAAAGTTACACCGGGGAGCTGTTTTTT.